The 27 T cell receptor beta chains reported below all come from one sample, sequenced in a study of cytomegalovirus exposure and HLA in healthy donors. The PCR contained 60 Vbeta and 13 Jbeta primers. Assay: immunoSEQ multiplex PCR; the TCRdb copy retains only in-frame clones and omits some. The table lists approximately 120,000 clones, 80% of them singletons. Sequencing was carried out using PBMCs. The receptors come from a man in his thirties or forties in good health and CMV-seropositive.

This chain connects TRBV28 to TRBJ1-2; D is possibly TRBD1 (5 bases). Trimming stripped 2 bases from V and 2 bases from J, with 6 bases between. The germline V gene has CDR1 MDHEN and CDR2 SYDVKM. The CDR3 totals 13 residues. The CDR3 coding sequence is TGTGCCAGCAGTTTAGCAGGGAACTATGGCTACACCTTC. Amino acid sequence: CASSLAGNYGYTF.

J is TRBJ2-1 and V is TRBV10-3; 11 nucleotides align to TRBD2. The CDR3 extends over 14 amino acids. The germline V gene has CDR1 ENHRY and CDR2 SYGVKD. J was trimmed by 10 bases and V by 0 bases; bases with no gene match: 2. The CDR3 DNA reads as TGTGCCATCAGTGAGTCGGCTAGCGGGGGGGAGCAGTTCTTC. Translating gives CAISESASGGEQFF.

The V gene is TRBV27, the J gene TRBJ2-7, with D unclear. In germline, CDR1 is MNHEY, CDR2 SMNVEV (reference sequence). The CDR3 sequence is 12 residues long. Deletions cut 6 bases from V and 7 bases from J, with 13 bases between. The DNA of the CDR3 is TGTGCCAGCAGGAATTACATGCAAGAGCAGTACTTC. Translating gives CASRNYMQEQYF.

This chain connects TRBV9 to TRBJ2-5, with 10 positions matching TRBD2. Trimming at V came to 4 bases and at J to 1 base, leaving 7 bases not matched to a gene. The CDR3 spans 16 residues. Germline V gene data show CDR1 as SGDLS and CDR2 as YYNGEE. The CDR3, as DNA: TGTGCCAGCAGCTTTGGTAGCGGGGGGACCCAAGAGACCCAGTACTTC. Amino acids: CASSFGSGGTQETQYF.

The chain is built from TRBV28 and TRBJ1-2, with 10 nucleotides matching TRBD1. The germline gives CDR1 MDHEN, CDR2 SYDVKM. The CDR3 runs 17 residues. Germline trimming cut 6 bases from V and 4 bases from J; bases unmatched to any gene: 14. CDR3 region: CASRGQGGVPTRYGYTF. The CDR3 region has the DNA TGTGCCAGCAGAGGACAGGGGGGTGTCCCTACCCGCTATGGCTACACCTTC.

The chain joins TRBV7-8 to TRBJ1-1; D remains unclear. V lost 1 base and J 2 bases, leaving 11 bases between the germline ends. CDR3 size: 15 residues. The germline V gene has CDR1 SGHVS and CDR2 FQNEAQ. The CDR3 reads CASSLVSRLNTEAFF. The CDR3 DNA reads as TGTGCCAGCAGCTTAGTATCACGGTTAAACACTGAAGCTTTCTTT. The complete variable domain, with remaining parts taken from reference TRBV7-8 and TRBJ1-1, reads GAGVSQSPRYKVAKRGQDVALRCDPISGHVSLFWYQQALGQGPEFLTYFQNEAQLDKSGLPSDRFFAERPEGSVSTLKIQRTQQEDSAVYLCASSLVSRLNTEAFFGQGTRLTVV.

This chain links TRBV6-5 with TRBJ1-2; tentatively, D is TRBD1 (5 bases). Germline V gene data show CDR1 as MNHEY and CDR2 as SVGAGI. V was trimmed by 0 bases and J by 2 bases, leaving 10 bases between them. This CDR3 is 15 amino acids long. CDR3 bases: TGTGCCAGCAGTTACTCGTTTGCAGGGAACTATGGCTACACCTTC. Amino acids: CASSYSFAGNYGYTF.

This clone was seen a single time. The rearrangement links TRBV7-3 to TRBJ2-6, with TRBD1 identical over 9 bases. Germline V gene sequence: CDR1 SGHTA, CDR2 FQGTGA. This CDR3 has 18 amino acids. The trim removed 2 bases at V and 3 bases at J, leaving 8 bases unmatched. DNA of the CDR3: TGTGCCAGCAGCTTAGGGACAGGGAGAAGTCGTGGGGCCAACGTCCTGACTTTC. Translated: CASSLGTGRSRGANVLTF.

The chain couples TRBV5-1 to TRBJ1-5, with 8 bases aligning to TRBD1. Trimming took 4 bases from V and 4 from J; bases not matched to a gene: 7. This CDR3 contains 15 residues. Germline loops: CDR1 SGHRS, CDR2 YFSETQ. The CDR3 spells CASSPRTGQNQPQHF. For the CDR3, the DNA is TGCGCCAGCAGCCCGCGGACAGGGCAGAATCAGCCCCAGCATTTT.

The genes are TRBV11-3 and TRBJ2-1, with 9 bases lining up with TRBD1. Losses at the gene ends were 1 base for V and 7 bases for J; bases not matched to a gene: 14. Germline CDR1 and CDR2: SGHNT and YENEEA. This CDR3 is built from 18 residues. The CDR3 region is CASSLAPLTGGLSNEQFF. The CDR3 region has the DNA TGTGCCAGCAGCTTAGCCCCCCTGACAGGGGGACTTAGTAATGAGCAGTTCTTC. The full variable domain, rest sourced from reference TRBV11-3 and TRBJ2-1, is EAGVVQSPRYKIIEKKQPVAFWCNPISGHNTLYWYLQNLGQGPELLIRYENEEAVDDSQLPKDRFSAERLKGVDSTLKIQPAELGDSAVYLCASSLAPLTGGLSNEQFFGPGTRLTVL.

This chain's CDR3 is CASSFGGGSTQYF. The CDR3 DNA follows: TGTGCCAGCAGTTTTGGGGGGGGGTCGACCCAGTACTTC. The chain has TRBV27 and TRBJ2-5; 7 bases are shared with TRBD2. The ends lost 3 bases at V and 7 bases at J; junction bases unmatched: 5. The CDR3 length is 13 residues. Germline V gives CDR1 MNHEY, CDR2 SMNVEV (reference sequence).

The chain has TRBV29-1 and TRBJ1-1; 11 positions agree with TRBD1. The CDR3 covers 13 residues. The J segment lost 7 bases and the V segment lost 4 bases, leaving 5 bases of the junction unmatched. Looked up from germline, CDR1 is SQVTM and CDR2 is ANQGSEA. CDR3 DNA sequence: TGCAGCGTTGGGACAGGGGGCGGAGGTGAAGCTTTCTTT. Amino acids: CSVGTGGGGEAFF.

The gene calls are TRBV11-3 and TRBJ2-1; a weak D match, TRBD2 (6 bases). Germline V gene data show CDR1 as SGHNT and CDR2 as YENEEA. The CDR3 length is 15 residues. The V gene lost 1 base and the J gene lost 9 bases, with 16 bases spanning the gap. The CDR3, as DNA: TGTGCCAGCAGCTTAGGTCTTAGGCGGGGCGGTGAGCAGTTCTTC. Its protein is CASSLGLRRGGEQFF.

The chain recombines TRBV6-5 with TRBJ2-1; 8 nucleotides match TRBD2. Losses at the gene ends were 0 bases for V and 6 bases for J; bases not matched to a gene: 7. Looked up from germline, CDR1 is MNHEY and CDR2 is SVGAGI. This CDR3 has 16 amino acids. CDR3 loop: CASSYSFSGGANEQFF. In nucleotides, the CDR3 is TGTGCCAGCAGTTACTCATTCTCCGGGGGGGCCAATGAGCAGTTCTTC.

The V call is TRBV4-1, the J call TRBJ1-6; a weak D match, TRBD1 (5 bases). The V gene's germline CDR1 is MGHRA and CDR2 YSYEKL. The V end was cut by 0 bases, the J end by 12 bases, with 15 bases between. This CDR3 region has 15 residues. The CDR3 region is CASSQDRDSLLPLHF. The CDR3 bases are TGCGCCAGCAGCCAAGATAGGGACTCCCTTTTACCCCTCCACTTT.

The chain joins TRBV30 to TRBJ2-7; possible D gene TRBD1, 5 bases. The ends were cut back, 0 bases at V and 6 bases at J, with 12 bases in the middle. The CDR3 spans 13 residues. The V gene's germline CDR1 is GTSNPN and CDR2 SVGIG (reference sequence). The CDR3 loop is CAWSVQIGAEQYF. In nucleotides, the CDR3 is TGTGCCTGGAGTGTACAGATAGGGGCCGAGCAGTACTTC.

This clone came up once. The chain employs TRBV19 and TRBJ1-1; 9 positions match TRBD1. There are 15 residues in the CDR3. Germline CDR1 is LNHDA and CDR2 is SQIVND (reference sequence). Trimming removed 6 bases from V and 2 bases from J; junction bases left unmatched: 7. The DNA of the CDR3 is TGTGCCAGTAGGGGACAGGGTCTTACCAACACTGAAGCTTTCTTT. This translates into CASRGQGLTNTEAFF.

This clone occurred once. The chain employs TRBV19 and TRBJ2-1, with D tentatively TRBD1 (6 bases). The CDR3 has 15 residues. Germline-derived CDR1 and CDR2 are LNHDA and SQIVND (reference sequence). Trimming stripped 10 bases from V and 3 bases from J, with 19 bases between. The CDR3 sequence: CATLEIGTFYNEQFF. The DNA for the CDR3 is TGTGCCACCCTAGAAATCGGGACATTCTACAATGAGCAGTTCTTC.

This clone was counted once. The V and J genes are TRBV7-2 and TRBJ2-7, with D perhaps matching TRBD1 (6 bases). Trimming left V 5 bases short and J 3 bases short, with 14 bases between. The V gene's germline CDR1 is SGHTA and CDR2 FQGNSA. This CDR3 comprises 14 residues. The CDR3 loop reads CASSRPHRDYEQYF. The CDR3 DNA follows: TGTGCCAGCAGCCGCCCCCACAGGGACTACGAGCAGTACTTC.

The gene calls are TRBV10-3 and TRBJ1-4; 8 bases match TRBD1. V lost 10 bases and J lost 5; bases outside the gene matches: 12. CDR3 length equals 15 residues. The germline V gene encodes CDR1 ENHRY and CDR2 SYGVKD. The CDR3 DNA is TGTGCCACCTCAGATAGGACAGGGCTAAATGAAAAACTGTTTTTT. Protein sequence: CATSDRTGLNEKLFF.

The CDR3 region is CASSVGGLAGDNEQFF. The CDR3 coding sequence is TGTGCCAGCAGCGTAGGTGGACTAGCGGGGGACAATGAGCAGTTCTTC. V and J are TRBV9 and TRBJ2-1, with 13 positions matching TRBD2. CDR1 is SGDLS and CDR2 is YYNGEE in the germline V gene. The length of the CDR3 is 16 residues. Trimming removed 0 bases from V and 5 bases from J; junction bases left unmatched: 2.

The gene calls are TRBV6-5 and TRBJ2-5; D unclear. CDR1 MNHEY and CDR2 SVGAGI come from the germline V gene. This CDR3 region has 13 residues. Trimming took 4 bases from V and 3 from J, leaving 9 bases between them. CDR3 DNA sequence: TGTGCCAGCAGTTCACATGTTAAAGAGACCCAGTACTTC. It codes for CASSSHVKETQYF.

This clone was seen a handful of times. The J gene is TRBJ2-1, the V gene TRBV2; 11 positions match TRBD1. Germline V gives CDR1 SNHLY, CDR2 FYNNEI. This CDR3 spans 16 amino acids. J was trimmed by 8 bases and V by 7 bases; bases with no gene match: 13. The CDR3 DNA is TGTGCCAGCATCACCTCCCGGGACAGGGGGAATGATGAGCAGTTCTTC. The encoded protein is CASITSRDRGNDEQFF.

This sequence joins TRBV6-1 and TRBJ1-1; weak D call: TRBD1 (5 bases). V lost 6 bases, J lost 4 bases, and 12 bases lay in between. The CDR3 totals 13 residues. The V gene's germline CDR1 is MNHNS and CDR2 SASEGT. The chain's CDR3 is CASRVSGGTEAFF. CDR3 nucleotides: TGTGCCAGCAGAGTATCGGGGGGCACTGAAGCTTTCTTT.

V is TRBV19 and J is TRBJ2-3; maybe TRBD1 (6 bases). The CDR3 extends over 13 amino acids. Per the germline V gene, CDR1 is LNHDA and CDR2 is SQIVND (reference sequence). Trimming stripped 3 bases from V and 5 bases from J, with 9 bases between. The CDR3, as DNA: TGTGCCAGTAGTATGGGGGCTGAAGATACGCAGTATTTT. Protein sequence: CASSMGAEDTQYF.

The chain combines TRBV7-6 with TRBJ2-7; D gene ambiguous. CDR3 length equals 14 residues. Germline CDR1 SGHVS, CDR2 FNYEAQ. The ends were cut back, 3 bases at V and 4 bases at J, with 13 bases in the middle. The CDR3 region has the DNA TGTGCCAGCAGCTTTAAGGTCGGAGCTTACGAGCAGTACTTC. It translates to CASSFKVGAYEQYF.

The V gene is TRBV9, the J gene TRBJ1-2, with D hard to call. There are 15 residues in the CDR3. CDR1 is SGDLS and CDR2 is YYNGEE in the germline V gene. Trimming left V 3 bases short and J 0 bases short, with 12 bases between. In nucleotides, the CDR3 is TGTGCCAGCAGCGAAAGGAGTACGGCTAACTATGGCTACACCTTC. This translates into CASSERSTANYGYTF.